Sequencing of this TCR beta chain was carried out in a study of blood T cell repertoires in COVID-19. Source study methods: Amplifying reference gene primers gave estimates of nucleated cell counts. Sequenced by immunoSEQ multiplex PCR; TCRdb stores in-frame clones only, minus some. The V and J calls and the clone size are those of that table, but D and trimming were determined from the DNA. Here the sample spans some 160,000 clones, around four fifths being singletons. Germline assignment: CDR1 SEHNR and CDR2 FQNEAQ (reference sequence). After removal of 3 bases from V and 5 bases from J, the junction contained 9 bases not matched to a gene. This CDR3 contains 15 residues. In terms of age and location, participants ranged from roughly 18 to 90 years and lived in about two dozen US areas.

The sample consisted of PBMCs or T cells enriched from blood (not recorded which). V is TRBV7-9 and J is TRBJ1-1; 7 positions match TRBD1. The TCR sequence derives from a woman in her thirties or forties who had recovered from COVID-19. DNA of the CDR3: TGTGCCAGCAGCTTTTCGGGGGCACAGGGGACTGAAGCTTTCTTT. This encodes CASSFSGAQGTEAFF.